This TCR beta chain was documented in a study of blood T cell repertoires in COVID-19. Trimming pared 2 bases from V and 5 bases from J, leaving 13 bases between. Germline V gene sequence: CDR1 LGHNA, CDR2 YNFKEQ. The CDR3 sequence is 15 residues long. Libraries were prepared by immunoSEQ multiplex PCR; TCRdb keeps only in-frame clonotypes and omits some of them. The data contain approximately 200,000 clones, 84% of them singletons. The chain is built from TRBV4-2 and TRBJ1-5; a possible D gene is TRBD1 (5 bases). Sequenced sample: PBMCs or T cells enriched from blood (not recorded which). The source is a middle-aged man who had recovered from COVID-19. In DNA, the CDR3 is TGTGCCAGCAGCCAAAGGTCAGGGCCGCATCAGCCCCAGCATTTT. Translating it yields CASSQRSGPHQPQHF.